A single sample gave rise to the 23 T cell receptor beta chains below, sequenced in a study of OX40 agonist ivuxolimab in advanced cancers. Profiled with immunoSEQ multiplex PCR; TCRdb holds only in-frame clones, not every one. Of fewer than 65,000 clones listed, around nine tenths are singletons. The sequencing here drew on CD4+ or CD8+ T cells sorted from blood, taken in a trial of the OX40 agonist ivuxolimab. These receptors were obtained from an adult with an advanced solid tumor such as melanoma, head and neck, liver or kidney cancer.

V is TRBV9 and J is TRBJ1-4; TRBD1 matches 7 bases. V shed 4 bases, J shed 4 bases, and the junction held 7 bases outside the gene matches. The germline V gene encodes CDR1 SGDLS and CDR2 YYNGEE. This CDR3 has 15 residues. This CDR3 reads CASSLTGDFNEKLFF. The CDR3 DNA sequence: TGTGCCAGCAGCCTCACAGGGGACTTTAATGAAAAACTGTTTTTT.

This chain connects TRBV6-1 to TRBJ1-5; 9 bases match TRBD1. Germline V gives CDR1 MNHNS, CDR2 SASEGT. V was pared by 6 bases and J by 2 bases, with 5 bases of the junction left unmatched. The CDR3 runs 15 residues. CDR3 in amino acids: CASSLRTGGNQPQHF. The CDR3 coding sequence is TGTGCCAGCAGCCTTCGGACAGGGGGCAATCAGCCCCAGCATTTT.

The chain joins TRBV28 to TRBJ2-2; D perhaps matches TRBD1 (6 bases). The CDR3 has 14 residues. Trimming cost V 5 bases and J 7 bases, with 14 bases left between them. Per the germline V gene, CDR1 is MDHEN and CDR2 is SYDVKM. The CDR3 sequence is CASSRGGGIGELFF. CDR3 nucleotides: TGTGCCAGCAGTCGTGGGGGCGGTATCGGGGAGCTGTTTTTT.

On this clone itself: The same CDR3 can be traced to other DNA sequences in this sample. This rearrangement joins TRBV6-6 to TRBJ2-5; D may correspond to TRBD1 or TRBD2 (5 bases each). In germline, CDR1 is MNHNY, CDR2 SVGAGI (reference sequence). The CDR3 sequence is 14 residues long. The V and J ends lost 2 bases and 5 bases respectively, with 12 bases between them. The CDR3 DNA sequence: TGTGCCAGCAGTTACGATACGGGACGGGAGACCCAGTACTTC. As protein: CASSYDTGRETQYF.

This CDR3 reads CASISGSYEQYF. The CDR3 DNA is TGCGCCAGCATCTCGGGTTCCTACGAGCAGTACTTC. This chain uses TRBV10-2 with TRBJ2-7; D remains unclear. The germline gives CDR1 WSHSY, CDR2 SAAADI. V was shortened by 7 bases and J by 1 base, with 8 bases between the two germline ends. The length of the CDR3 is 12 residues.

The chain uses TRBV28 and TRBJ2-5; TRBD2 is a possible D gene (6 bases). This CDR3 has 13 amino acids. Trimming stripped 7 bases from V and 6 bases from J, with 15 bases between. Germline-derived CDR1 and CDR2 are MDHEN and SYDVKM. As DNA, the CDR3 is TGTGCCAGCATGTCTCAGGGAGGAAAGACCCAGTACTTC. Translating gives CASMSQGGKTQYF.

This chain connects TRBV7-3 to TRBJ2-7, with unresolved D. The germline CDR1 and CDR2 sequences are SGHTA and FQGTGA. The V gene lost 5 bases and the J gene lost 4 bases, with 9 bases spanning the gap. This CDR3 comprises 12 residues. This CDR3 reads CASSPDGYEQYF. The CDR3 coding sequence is TGTGCCAGCAGCCCCGACGGATACGAGCAGTACTTC.

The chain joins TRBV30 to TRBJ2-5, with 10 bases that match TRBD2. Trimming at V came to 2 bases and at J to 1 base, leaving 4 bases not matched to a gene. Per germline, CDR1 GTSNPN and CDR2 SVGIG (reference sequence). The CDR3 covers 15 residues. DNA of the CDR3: TGTGCCTGGAGTACGAGCGGGAGGGCCCAAGAGACCCAGTACTTC. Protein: CAWSTSGRAQETQYF.

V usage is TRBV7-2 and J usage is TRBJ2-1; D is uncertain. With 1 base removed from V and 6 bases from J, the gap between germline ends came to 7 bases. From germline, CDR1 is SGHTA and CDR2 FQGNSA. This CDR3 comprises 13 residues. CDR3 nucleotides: TGTGCCAGCAGCTTAGGTTTCCGCAATGAGCAGTTCTTC. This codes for CASSLGFRNEQFF.

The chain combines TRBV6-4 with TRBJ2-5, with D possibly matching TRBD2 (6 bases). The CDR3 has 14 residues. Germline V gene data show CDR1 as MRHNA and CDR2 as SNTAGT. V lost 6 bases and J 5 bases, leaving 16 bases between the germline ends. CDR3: CASRGGTTRETQYF. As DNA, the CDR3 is TGTGCCAGCAGGGGCGGGACCACCAGGGAGACCCAGTACTTC.

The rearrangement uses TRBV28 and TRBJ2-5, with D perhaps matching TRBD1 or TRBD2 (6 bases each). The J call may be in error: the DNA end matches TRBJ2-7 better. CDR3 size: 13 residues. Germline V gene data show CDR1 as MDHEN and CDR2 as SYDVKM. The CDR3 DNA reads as TGTGCCAGCACCAGACTAGGGGGCTACGAGCAGTACTTC. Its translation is CASTRLGGYEQYF.

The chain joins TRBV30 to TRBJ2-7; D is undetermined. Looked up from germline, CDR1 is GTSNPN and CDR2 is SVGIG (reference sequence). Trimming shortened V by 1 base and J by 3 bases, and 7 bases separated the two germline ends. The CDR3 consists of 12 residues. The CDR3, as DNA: TGTGCCTGGAGTGGAGGAGTCTACGAGCAGTACTTC. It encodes CAWSGGVYEQYF.

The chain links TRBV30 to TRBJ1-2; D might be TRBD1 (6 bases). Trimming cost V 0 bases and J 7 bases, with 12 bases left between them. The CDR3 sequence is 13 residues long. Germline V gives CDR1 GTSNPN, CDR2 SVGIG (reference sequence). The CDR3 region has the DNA TGTGCCTGGAGTGTAATACAGGGTTCTGGCTACACCTTC. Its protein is CAWSVIQGSGYTF.

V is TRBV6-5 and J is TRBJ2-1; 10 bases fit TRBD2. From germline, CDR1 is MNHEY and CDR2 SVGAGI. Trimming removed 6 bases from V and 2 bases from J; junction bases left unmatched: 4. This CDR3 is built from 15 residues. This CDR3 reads CASRLTSGTYNEQFF. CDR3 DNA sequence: TGTGCCAGCAGATTAACTAGCGGGACCTACAATGAGCAGTTCTTC.

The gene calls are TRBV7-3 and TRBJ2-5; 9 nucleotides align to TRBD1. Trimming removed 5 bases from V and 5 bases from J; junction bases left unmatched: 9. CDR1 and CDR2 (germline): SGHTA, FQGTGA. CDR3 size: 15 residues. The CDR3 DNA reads TGTGCCAGCAGCCTGGACAGGGGAGGATGGGAGACCCAGTACTTC. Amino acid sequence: CASSLDRGGWETQYF.

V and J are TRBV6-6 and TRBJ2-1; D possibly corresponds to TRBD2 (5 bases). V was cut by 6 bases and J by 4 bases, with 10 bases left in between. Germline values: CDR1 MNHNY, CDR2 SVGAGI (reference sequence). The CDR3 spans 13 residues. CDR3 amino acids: CASRTGSYNEQFF. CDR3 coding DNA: TGTGCCAGCAGGACGGGGAGTTACAATGAGCAGTTCTTC.

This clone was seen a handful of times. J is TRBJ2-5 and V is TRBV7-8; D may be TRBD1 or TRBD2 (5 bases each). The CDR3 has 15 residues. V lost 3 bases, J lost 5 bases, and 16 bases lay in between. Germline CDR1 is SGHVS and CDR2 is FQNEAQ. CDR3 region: CASSLAEGRAETQYF. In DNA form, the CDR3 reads TGTGCCAGCAGCTTGGCCGAGGGGCGGGCTGAGACCCAGTACTTC. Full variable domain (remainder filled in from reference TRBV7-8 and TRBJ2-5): GAGVSQSPRYKVAKRGQDVALRCDPISGHVSLFWYQQALGQGPEFLTYFQNEAQLDKSGLPSDRFFAERPEGSVSTLKIQRTQQEDSAVYLCASSLAEGRAETQYFGPGTRLLVL.

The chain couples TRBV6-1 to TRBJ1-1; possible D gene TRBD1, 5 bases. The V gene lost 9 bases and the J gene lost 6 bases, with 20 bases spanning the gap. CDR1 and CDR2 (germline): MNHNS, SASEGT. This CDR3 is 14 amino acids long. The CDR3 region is CARVRGRRLPEAFF. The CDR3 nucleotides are TGTGCCAGAGTCCGGGGCCGGCGGCTCCCTGAAGCTTTCTTT.

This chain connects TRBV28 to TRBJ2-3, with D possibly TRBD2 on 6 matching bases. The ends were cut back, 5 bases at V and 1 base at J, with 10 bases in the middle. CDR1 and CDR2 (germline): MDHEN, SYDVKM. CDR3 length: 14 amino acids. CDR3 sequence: CASSTPSGTDTQYF. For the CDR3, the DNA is TGTGCCAGCAGTACGCCTAGCGGCACAGATACGCAGTATTTT.

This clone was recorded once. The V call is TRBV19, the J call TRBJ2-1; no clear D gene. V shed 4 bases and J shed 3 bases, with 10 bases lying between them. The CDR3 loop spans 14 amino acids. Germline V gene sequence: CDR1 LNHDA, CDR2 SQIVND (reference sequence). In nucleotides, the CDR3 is TGTGCCAGTAGTAACGGTGTGGGCTACAATGAGCAGTTCTTC. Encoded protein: CASSNGVGYNEQFF.

DNA for the CDR3: TGTGCCAGCAGTTTACCGTCGGCAGGGTATAATTCACCCCTCCACTTT. Translating it yields CASSLPSAGYNSPLHF. This sequence joins TRBV28 and TRBJ1-6, with D perhaps matching TRBD1 (5 bases). V shed 2 bases and J shed 4 bases, with 12 bases lying between them. Germline values: CDR1 MDHEN, CDR2 SYDVKM. There are 16 residues in the CDR3.

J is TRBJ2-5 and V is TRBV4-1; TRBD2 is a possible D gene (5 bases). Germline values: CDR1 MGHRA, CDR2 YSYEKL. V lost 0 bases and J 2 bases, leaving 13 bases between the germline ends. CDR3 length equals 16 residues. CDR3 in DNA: TGCGCCAGCAGCCAAGAAAAGAGCGGAGCGCAAGAGACCCAGTACTTC. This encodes CASSQEKSGAQETQYF.

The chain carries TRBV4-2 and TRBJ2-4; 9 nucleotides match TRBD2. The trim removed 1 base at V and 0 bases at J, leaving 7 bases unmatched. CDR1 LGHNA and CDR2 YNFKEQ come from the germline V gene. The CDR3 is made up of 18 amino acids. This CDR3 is CASSQGLAGELAKNIQYF. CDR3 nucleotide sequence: TGTGCCAGCAGCCAAGGATTAGCGGGAGAGCTAGCCAAAAACATTCAGTACTTC.